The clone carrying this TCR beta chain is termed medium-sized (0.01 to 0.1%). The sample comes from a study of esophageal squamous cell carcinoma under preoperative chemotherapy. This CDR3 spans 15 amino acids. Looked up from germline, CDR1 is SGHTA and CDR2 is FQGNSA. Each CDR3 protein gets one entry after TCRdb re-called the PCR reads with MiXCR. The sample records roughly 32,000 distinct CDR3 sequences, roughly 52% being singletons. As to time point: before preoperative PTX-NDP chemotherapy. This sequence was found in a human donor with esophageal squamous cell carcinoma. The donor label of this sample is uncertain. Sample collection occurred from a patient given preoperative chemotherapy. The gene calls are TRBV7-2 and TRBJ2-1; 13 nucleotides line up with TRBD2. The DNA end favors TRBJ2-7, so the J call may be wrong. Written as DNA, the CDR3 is TGTGCCAGCCGGACTAGCGGGAGATCCTACAATGAGCAGTACTTC. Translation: CASRTSGRSYNEQYF.